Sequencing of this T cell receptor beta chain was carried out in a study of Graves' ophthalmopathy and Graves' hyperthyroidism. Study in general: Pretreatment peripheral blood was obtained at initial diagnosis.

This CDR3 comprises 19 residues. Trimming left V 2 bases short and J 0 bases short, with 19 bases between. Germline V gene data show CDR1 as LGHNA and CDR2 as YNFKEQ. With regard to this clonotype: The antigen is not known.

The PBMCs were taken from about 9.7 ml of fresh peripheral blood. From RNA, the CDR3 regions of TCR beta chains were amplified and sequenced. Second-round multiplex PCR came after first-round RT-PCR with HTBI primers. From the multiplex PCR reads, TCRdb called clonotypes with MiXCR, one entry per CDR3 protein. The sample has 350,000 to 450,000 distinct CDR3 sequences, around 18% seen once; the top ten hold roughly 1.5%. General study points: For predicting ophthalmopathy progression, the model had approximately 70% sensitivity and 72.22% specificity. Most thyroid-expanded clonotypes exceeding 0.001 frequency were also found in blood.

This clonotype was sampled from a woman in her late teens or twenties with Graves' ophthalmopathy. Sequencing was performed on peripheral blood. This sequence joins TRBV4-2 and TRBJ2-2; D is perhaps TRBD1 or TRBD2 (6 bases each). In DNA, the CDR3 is TGTGCCAGCAGCCAACTAAGGGGGGCACAGACAGCGAACACCGGGGAGCTGTTTTTT. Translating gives CASSQLRGAQTANTGELFF.